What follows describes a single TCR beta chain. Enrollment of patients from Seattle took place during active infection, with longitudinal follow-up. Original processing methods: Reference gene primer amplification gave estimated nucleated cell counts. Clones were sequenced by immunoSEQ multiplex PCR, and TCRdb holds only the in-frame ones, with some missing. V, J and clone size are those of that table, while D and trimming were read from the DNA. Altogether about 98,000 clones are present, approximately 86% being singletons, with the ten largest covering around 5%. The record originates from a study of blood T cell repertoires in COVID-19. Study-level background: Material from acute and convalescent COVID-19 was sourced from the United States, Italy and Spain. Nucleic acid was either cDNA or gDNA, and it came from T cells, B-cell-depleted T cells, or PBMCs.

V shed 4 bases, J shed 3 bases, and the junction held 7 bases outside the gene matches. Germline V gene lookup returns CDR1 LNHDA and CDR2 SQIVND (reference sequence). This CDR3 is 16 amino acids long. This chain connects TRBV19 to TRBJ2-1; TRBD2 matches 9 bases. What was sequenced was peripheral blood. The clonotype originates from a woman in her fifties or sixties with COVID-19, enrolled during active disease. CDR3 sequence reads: CASSRSMRGGYNEQFF. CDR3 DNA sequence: TGTGCCAGTAGTAGGTCCATGCGGGGGGGCTACAATGAGCAGTTCTTC.